A single sample gave rise to the 29 T cell receptor beta chains below, sequenced in a study of cytomegalovirus exposure and HLA in healthy donors. Clones were sequenced by immunoSEQ multiplex PCR, and TCRdb holds only the in-frame ones, with some missing. The repertoire holds 85,000 to 120,000 clones, approximately 94% seen once, with 0.8% to 0.9% in the top ten. The sample taken for sequencing was PBMCs. The receptors come from a woman aged 18-29 years in good health and CMV-seronegative.

The rearrangement joins TRBV5-1 to TRBJ1-3; D gene uncertain. The germline CDR1 and CDR2 sequences are SGHRS and YFSETQ. The CDR3 runs 16 residues. V was trimmed by 4 bases and J by 0 bases, leaving 14 bases between them. CDR3 sequence reads: CASSLQEADSGNTIYF. CDR3 in DNA: TGCGCCAGCAGCCTCCAGGAGGCAGACTCTGGAAACACCATATATTTT.

The chain recombines TRBV7-6 with TRBJ2-3; 8 bases are a match to TRBD2. The CDR3 has 16 residues. J lost 2 bases, V lost 5 bases, and 9 bases had no gene match. Germline V gene data show CDR1 as SGHVS and CDR2 as FNYEAQ. CDR3 in DNA: TGTGCCAGCAGCCTACGGACTAGCCCCAACACAGATACGCAGTATTTT. It yields the protein CASSLRTSPNTDTQYF.

This rearrangement joins TRBV9 to TRBJ2-7; 7 bases are a match to TRBD2. The CDR3 runs 14 residues. Germline CDR1 reads SGDLS; CDR2 reads YYNGEE. The V segment lost 3 bases and the J segment 6 bases; nucleotides outside the gene matches: 9. The CDR3, as DNA: TGTGCCAGCAGCGCTCACGGGACTACGCGCGAGCAGTACTTC. This encodes CASSAHGTTREQYF.

The gene calls are TRBV6-1 and TRBJ2-3; a weak D match, TRBD2 (5 bases). Trimming shortened V by 0 bases and J by 3 bases, and 7 bases separated the two germline ends. Per the germline V gene, CDR1 is MNHNS and CDR2 is SASEGT. The CDR3 contains 14 residues. The CDR3 DNA sequence: TGTGCCAGCAGTGAAGCGAGGGAAACAGATACGCAGTATTTT. Amino acids: CASSEARETDTQYF.

This clone occurred once. The chain links TRBV27 to TRBJ2-1; TRBD1 matches at 8 bases. CDR3 size: 18 residues. J lost 8 bases, V lost 6 bases, and 21 bases had no gene match. CDR1 is MNHEY, CDR2 SMNVEV, per germline (reference sequence). CDR3 in DNA: TGTGCCAGCAGATCCTCCCCCCGAGGGCAGGGGGCTGGGGATGAGCAGTTCTTC. As protein: CASRSSPRGQGAGDEQFF.

This chain connects TRBV19 to TRBJ1-1; maybe TRBD1 (5 bases). CDR1 and CDR2 from the germline V gene are LNHDA and SQIVND (reference sequence). V was trimmed by 9 bases and J by 1 base, leaving 12 bases between them. The CDR3 contains 13 residues. The CDR3 spells CASRVSKNTEAFF. CDR3 sequence (DNA): TGTGCCAGCAGGGTGTCAAAGAACACTGAAGCTTTCTTT. Full variable domain (missing parts from reference TRBV19 and TRBJ1-1): DGGITQSPKYLFRKEGQNVTLSCEQNLNHDAMYWYRQDPGQGLRLIYYSQIVNDFQKGDIAEGYSVSREKKESFPLTVTSAQKNPTAFYLCASRVSKNTEAFFGQGTRLTVV.

The chain carries TRBV4-3 and TRBJ2-1; the match to TRBD2 covers 7 bases. The CDR3 is made up of 17 amino acids. Looked up from germline, CDR1 is LGHNA and CDR2 is YSLEER. V was pared by 2 bases and J by 7 bases, with 14 bases of the junction left unmatched. CDR3 nucleotides: TGCGCCAGCAGCCAAAAACTCCCGGGAGGTCCGAGTAATGAGCAGTTCTTC. The encoded protein is CASSQKLPGGPSNEQFF.

The V gene is TRBV9, the J gene TRBJ1-1; 7 nucleotides align to TRBD1. The CDR3 loop spans 14 amino acids. V gave up 3 bases and J gave up 4 bases; unmatched junction bases: 6. In germline, CDR1 is SGDLS, CDR2 YYNGEE. Written as DNA, the CDR3 is TGTGCCAGCAGCGGCCGGGACAGTCCCACTGAAGCTTTCTTT. As protein: CASSGRDSPTEAFF.

The gene calls are TRBV30 and TRBJ2-7; TRBD1 might be the D (5 bases). The CDR3 extends over 12 amino acids. V dropped 2 bases and J dropped 6 bases, with 11 bases sitting between them. The germline CDR1 and CDR2 sequences are GTSNPN and SVGIG (reference sequence). This chain's CDR3 is CAWSPQGGEQYF. The CDR3 nucleotides read TGTGCCTGGAGTCCTCAGGGCGGCGAGCAGTACTTC.

The rearrangement links TRBV27 to TRBJ1-5; D unclear. Germline V CDR1 and CDR2: MNHEY, SMNVEV (reference sequence). Trimming took 3 bases from V and 7 from J, leaving 13 bases between them. The CDR3 is 14 residues long. DNA for the CDR3: TGTGCCAGCAGTTTCGAGGGTATAGGCCAGCCCCAGCATTTT. The encoded protein is CASSFEGIGQPQHF.

V and J are TRBV6-5 and TRBJ2-7; D unresolved. CDR3 length equals 14 residues. CDR1 is MNHEY, CDR2 SVGAGI, per germline. V gave up 6 bases and J gave up 1 base, with 13 bases separating them. Written as DNA, the CDR3 is TGTGCCAGCAGCCGACTCGAGCTGTCCTACGAGCAGTACTTC. Translated: CASSRLELSYEQYF.

The chain recombines TRBV2 with TRBJ2-3; possible D gene TRBD1, 5 bases. With 7 bases removed from V and 3 bases from J, the gap between germline ends came to 8 bases. Looked up from germline, CDR1 is SNHLY and CDR2 is FYNNEI. This CDR3 comprises 12 residues. The CDR3 sequence is CASKGKTDTQYF. The CDR3 DNA sequence: TGTGCCAGCAAGGGGAAGACAGATACGCAGTATTTT.

The chain joins TRBV19 to TRBJ1-2; D not resolved. CDR3 length equals 19 residues. The germline V gene has CDR1 LNHDA and CDR2 SQIVND (reference sequence). The V end was cut by 4 bases, the J end by 1 base, with 25 bases between. The CDR3 sequence: CASSTPVWAGSDVNYGYTF. The CDR3 region has the DNA TGTGCCAGTAGTACCCCCGTATGGGCGGGGAGCGACGTTAACTATGGCTACACCTTC.

V gene TRBV7-8 combines with J gene TRBJ2-7, with a tentative D call TRBD1 (5 bases). CDR1 SGHVS and CDR2 FQNEAQ come from the germline V gene. V lost 0 bases to trimming and J lost 5 bases, with 8 bases between them. This CDR3 is built from 13 residues. The CDR3 sequence: CASSLAAGNEQYF. The CDR3 bases are TGTGCCAGCAGCTTAGCTGCAGGGAACGAGCAGTACTTC.

The V gene is TRBV11-2, the J gene TRBJ2-1, with 14 bases aligning to TRBD2. The CDR3 runs 15 residues. With 5 bases clipped from V and 8 bases from J, the junction kept 5 bases outside the gene matches. The germline CDR1 and CDR2 sequences are SGHAT and FQNNGV. The CDR3 nucleotides read TGTGCCAGCAGCCGGGGACTAGCGGGGGTCTATGAGCAGTTCTTC. Translation: CASSRGLAGVYEQFF.

The chain carries TRBV7-2 and TRBJ2-7; the match to TRBD1 covers 10 bases. V gave up 3 bases and J gave up 3 bases; unmatched junction bases: 5. The germline V gene encodes CDR1 SGHTA and CDR2 FQGNSA. CDR3 length equals 15 residues. The CDR3 sequence: CASSLGGTGDYEQYF. For the CDR3, the DNA is TGTGCCAGCAGCTTGGGAGGGACAGGGGACTACGAGCAGTACTTC.

The sample holds one count of this clone. The rearrangement joins TRBV29-1 to TRBJ1-4; 8 positions match TRBD1. J gave up 3 bases and V 6 bases, and 9 bases lay outside the gene matches. The CDR3 loop spans 15 amino acids. In germline, CDR1 is SQVTM, CDR2 ANQGSEA. CDR3: CSVLDRGQANEKLFF. The CDR3 DNA reads as TGCAGCGTACTCGACAGGGGTCAGGCTAATGAAAAACTGTTTTTT.

The chain has TRBV19 and TRBJ1-5; 8 bases align to TRBD1. The CDR3 spans 17 residues. The junction had 12 bases not matched to a gene; V was cut back by 4 bases and J by 4 bases. The germline gives CDR1 LNHDA, CDR2 SQIVND (reference sequence). The DNA of the CDR3 is TGTGCCAGTAGTACTTACTCGCGACAGGGGACGAATCAGCCCCAGCATTTT. The encoded protein is CASSTYSRQGTNQPQHF.

V is TRBV6-6 and J is TRBJ2-7, with 9 bases fitting TRBD2. Looked up from germline, CDR1 is MNHNY and CDR2 is SVGAGI (reference sequence). V was pared by 7 bases and J by 5 bases, with 12 bases of the junction left unmatched. The CDR3 has 15 amino acids. The CDR3 loop reads CASTPGGGRANEQYF. Here the CDR3 DNA reads TGTGCCAGCACCCCTGGGGGCGGGAGGGCAAACGAGCAGTACTTC.

The chain is built from TRBV29-1 and TRBJ2-2; D possibly corresponds to TRBD1 (5 bases). V was trimmed by 6 bases and J by 4 bases, leaving 18 bases between them. The CDR3 runs to 15 residues. Per germline, CDR1 SQVTM and CDR2 ANQGSEA. CDR3 amino acids: CSVAQRGRGTGELFF. Written as DNA, the CDR3 is TGCAGCGTGGCTCAAAGGGGTCGTGGCACCGGGGAGCTGTTTTTT.

The chain has TRBV20-1 and TRBJ1-1; the match to TRBD1 covers 7 bases. V shed 4 bases, J shed 7 bases, and the junction held 3 bases outside the gene matches. CDR1 is DFQATT, CDR2 SNEGSKA, per germline (reference sequence). There are 11 residues in the CDR3. In nucleotides, the CDR3 is TGCAGTGCTATTCAGGGGGTTGAAGCTTTCTTT. Translating it yields CSAIQGVEAFF.

J is TRBJ1-2 and V is TRBV6-6, with D perhaps TRBD1 (6 bases). This CDR3 spans 16 amino acids. Germline values: CDR1 MNHNY, CDR2 SVGAGI (reference sequence). V lost 5 bases and J lost 5, with 21 bases in between. CDR3 in amino acids: CASSRAIEGHPYGYTF. DNA of the CDR3: TGTGCCAGCAGTCGCGCTATCGAGGGACATCCTTATGGCTACACCTTC.

The chain combines TRBV7-8 with TRBJ1-4; no definite D call. The germline CDR1 and CDR2 sequences are SGHVS and FQNEAQ. With 4 bases removed from V and 5 bases from J, the gap between germline ends came to 11 bases. This CDR3 is 14 amino acids long. CDR3 residues: CASSSRDPNEKLFF. The DNA for the CDR3 is TGTGCCAGCAGCTCCCGGGATCCCAATGAAAAACTGTTTTTT.

J is TRBJ1-6 and V is TRBV10-3; 7 nucleotides match TRBD1. Germline CDR1 and CDR2: ENHRY and SYGVKD. V was pared by 10 bases and J by 7 bases, with 7 bases of the junction left unmatched. The CDR3 is made up of 13 amino acids. DNA for the CDR3: TGTGCCAACCGACAGGGCGTAAATTCACCCCTCCACTTT. Protein sequence: CANRQGVNSPLHF.

The chain combines TRBV28 with TRBJ1-5; TRBD1 is a possible D gene (5 bases). The ends were cut back, 5 bases at V and 3 bases at J, with 17 bases in the middle. Germline values: CDR1 MDHEN, CDR2 SYDVKM. This CDR3 has 16 residues. In DNA form, the CDR3 reads TGTGCCAGCAGTCCGGCCCACCAGGGCCCCAATCAGCCCCAGCATTTT. Amino acids: CASSPAHQGPNQPQHF.

This chain connects TRBV5-4 to TRBJ2-3; 13 bases agree with TRBD2. Germline CDR1 reads SGHNT; CDR2 reads YYREEE (reference sequence). V shed 4 bases and J 4 bases; nucleotides not matched to a gene: 6. The CDR3 extends over 16 amino acids. CDR3 sequence: CASSLGLAGVSDTQYF. As DNA, the CDR3 is TGTGCCAGCAGCCTAGGACTAGCGGGAGTATCAGATACGCAGTATTTT.

With regard to this clone: The germline gene is not matched at one end of the junction; a read error may be the cause. V gene TRBV7-7 combines with J gene TRBJ1-1; the D gene is possibly TRBD1 (5 bases). The germline V gene encodes CDR1 SSHAT and CDR2 FNYEAQ (reference sequence). This CDR3 is built from 14 residues. The CDR3 protein is CASSQLGGNTEAFF. The CDR3 DNA is TGTGCTAGCAGCCAGTTGGGGGGAAACACTGAAGCTTTCTTT.

This chain connects TRBV27 to TRBJ2-7, with D unresolved. Germline V gene sequence: CDR1 MNHEY, CDR2 SMNVEV (reference sequence). The CDR3 runs to 14 residues. The V end lost 7 bases, the J end lost 1 base, and 14 bases lay between the germline ends. The CDR3 sequence: CASTPRVGSYEQYF. CDR3 bases: TGTGCCAGCACCCCCCGGGTCGGATCCTACGAGCAGTACTTC.

The chain links TRBV5-4 to TRBJ2-1; 16 nucleotides line up with TRBD2. This CDR3 comprises 14 residues. Trimming cost V 4 bases and J 10 bases; bases outside gene matches: 2. Germline lookup yields CDR1 SGHNT and CDR2 YYREEE (reference sequence). The CDR3 region is CASSAGLAGGEQFF. CDR3 DNA sequence: TGTGCCAGCAGCGCGGGACTAGCGGGGGGGGAGCAGTTCTTC.